What follows is one TCR beta chain and its context. These data come from a study of blood T cell repertoires in COVID-19. Overall study context: From T cells, B-cell-depleted T cells, or PBMCs came the material, which was cDNA or gDNA.

TCRdb's copy holds only in-frame clones and misses some; the assay was immunoSEQ multiplex PCR. Seen here are about 160,000 clones, around 80% observed once, and the top ten hold 22%. Specimen: peripheral blood. This sequence originates from a woman older than 75 with acute or convalescent COVID-19.

The CDR3 nucleotides read TGTGCCAGTAGTATAGATCGTTATGTTTCGCCCCAGCATTTT. This codes for CASSIDRYVSPQHF. The genes are TRBV19 and TRBJ1-5; no definite D call. The germline V and J ends were trimmed by 0 bases and 9 bases, with 12 bases remaining between them. This CDR3 region has 14 residues. Germline lookup yields CDR1 LNHDA and CDR2 SQIVND (reference sequence).